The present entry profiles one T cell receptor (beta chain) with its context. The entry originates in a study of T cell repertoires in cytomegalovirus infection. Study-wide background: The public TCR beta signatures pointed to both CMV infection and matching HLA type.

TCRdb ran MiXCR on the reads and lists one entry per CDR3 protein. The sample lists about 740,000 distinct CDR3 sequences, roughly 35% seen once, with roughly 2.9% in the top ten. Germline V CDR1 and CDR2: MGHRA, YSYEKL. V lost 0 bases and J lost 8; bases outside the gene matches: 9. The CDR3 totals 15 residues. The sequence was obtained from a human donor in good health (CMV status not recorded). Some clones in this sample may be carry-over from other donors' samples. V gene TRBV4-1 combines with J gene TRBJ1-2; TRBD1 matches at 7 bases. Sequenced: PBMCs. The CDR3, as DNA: TGCGCCAGCAGCCAAGACGACAGGGACCTTACAGGCTACACCTTC. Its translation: CASSQDDRDLTGYTF.